Listed below are T cell receptor beta chains from one sample, sequenced in a study of blood T cell repertoires in COVID-19. Some clones are missing from TCRdb's copy, which holds only in-frame ones; the method was immunoSEQ multiplex PCR. In the table there are some 30,000 clones, roughly 90% of which are singletons. Sequenced: peripheral blood. Receptors originate from a man in his fifties or sixties with active or convalescent COVID-19. Each CDR3 is given with its conserved first and last residue. A D gene is named only where the DNA matches it firmly. Size values are once, few and many counts, or a class for expanded clones, and some rows have none.

J gene,D gene,V gene,clone size,CDR3 protein,CDR3 DNA
TRBJ2-1,-,TRBV27,-,CASSFGLSYNEQFF,TGTGCCAGCAGTTTTGGGCTTTCCTACAATGAGCAGTTCTTC
TRBJ2-7,-,TRBV9,-,CASSVNGLGNEQYF,TGTGCCAGCAGCGTAAATGGACTTGGGAACGAGCAGTACTTC
TRBJ1-1,-,TRBV28,-,CASSSSGEGFSLSTEAFF,TGTGCCAGCAGTTCGTCGGGGGAAGGGTTTTCTCTGAGCACTGAAGCTTTCTTT
TRBJ1-5,-,TRBV19,-,CASQEGGTVPQPQHF,TGTGCCAGTCAGGAGGGAGGGACGGTTCCACAGCCCCAGCATTTT
TRBJ2-7,TRBD1,TRBV2,-,CASSVGTGGPYEQYF,TGTGCCAGCAGTGTCGGGACAGGGGGCCCCTACGAGCAGTACTTC
TRBJ1-6,-,TRBV4-3,once,CASSQVVRARSPLHF,TGCGCCAGCAGCCAAGTGGTGAGGGCCAGGTCACCCCTCCACTTT
TRBJ2-7,-,TRBV5-1,-,CASSISDTYEQYF,TGCGCCAGCAGCATTTCGGACACCTACGAGCAGTACTTC
TRBJ2-7,TRBD2,TRBV7-2,-,CASSLVGLAGAYEQYF,TGTGCCAGCAGCTTAGTGGGACTAGCGGGAGCTTACGAGCAGTACTTC
TRBJ2-1,-,TRBV24-1,-,CATSDPTGYNEQFF,TGTGCCACCAGTGACCCAACAGGGTACAATGAGCAGTTCTTC
TRBJ2-3,TRBD2,TRBV4-3,few,CAILSGEGRDTQYF,TGCGCCATCCTATCGGGGGAGGGCCGGGATACGCAGTATTTT
TRBJ1-2,-,TRBV28,-,CASSPQAGGYYGYTF,TGTGCCAGCAGTCCTCAAGCGGGGGGATACTATGGCTACACCTTC
TRBJ2-3,-,TRBV6-2/TRBV6-3,-,CASSSRSRDTDTQYF,TGTGCCAGCAGTTCCCGTAGCAGGGACACAGATACGCAGTATTTT
TRBJ2-7,-,TRBV5-1,-,CASSLGASREQYF,TGCGCCAGCAGCTTGGGGGCGTCCCGCGAGCAGTACTTC
TRBJ2-3,TRBD2,TRBV2,-,CASRPGTSGSIGRYF,TGTGCCAGCAGGCCTGGGACTAGCGGGAGTATTGGGAGGTATTTT
TRBJ1-4,-,TRBV28,once,CASSLLPGKLFF,TGTGCCAGCAGTTTACTACCAGGAAAACTGTTTTTT